The next 19 T cell receptor beta chains were all read from a single sample in a study of cytomegalovirus exposure and HLA in healthy donors. PCR employed 60 Vbeta and 13 Jbeta primers. Data came from immunoSEQ multiplex PCR; TCRdb stores just in-frame clones and leaves some out. The table records a few hundred thousand clones, under 80% of them present only once. Sequencing was done on a sample of PBMCs. The receptor source for this set is a girl aged 2 to 9 in good health and CMV-seronegative.

This chain joins TRBV7-9 and TRBJ2-7, with 7 bases that match TRBD2. Trimming removed 5 bases from V and 3 bases from J; junction bases left unmatched: 7. The germline V gene encodes CDR1 SEHNR and CDR2 FQNEAQ (reference sequence). This CDR3 contains 14 residues. CDR3 amino acids: CASSPAGGSYEQYF. The CDR3 nucleotides read TGTGCCAGCAGCCCGGCGGGCGGGAGCTACGAGCAGTACTTC.

This sequence joins TRBV5-6 and TRBJ2-2; D gene uncertain. V lost 0 bases to trimming and J lost 1 base, with 13 bases between them. The germline V gene has CDR1 SGHDT and CDR2 YYEEEE. The CDR3 runs 17 residues. CDR3 loop: CASSLVWSGKNTGELFF. DNA of the CDR3: TGTGCCAGCAGCTTGGTCTGGTCAGGAAAGAACACCGGGGAGCTGTTTTTT.

The rearrangement links TRBV18 to TRBJ1-5; D is unclear. The CDR3 spans 15 residues. The germline CDR1 and CDR2 sequences are KGHSH and LQKENI. Trimming took off 2 bases at V and 8 bases at J, with 16 bases between the two ends. CDR3 protein: CASSPRQELPKPQHF. DNA for the CDR3: TGTGCCAGCTCACCAAGACAAGAACTCCCAAAGCCCCAGCATTTT.

This chain connects TRBV11-2 to TRBJ2-3; possibly TRBD2 for D (6 bases). Germline assignment: CDR1 SGHAT and CDR2 FQNNGV. Trimming pared 0 bases from V and 4 bases from J, leaving 17 bases between. CDR3 length equals 17 residues. The CDR3 sequence is CASSLELWGRRSDTQYF. DNA for the CDR3: TGTGCCAGCAGCTTAGAACTCTGGGGGAGGAGATCAGATACGCAGTATTTT.

This clone was recorded only once. The rearrangement uses TRBV7-2 and TRBJ1-3; D possibly corresponds to TRBD1 (6 bases). V lost 8 bases and J lost 0, with 14 bases in between. CDR3 length: 15 amino acids. CDR1 and CDR2 (germline): SGHTA, FQGNSA. CDR3 loop: CASSAGASSGNTIYF. The CDR3 coding sequence is TGTGCCAGCTCGGCGGGGGCGTCCTCTGGAAACACCATATATTTT.

CDR3 bases: TGTGCCAGCAGTTCCCCCGAGTGGAACACTGAAGCTTTCTTT. This gives the protein CASSSPEWNTEAFF. The chain is built from TRBV6-6 and TRBJ1-1; D not certain. Germline CDR1 reads MNHNY; CDR2 reads SVGAGI (reference sequence). The CDR3 sequence is 14 residues long. Trimming removed 4 bases from V and 1 base from J, with 10 bases in between.

The chain carries TRBV11-1 and TRBJ1-2, with TRBD1 matching over 7 bases. This CDR3 contains 13 residues. V shed 4 bases, J shed 8 bases, and the junction held 7 bases outside the gene matches. The germline gives CDR1 SGHAT, CDR2 FQDESV (reference sequence). CDR3: CASSWGPTGGYTF. CDR3 nucleotides: TGTGCCAGCAGCTGGGGGCCGACAGGGGGCTACACCTTC. Full variable domain (remainder filled in from reference TRBV11-1 and TRBJ1-2): EAEVAQSPRYKITEKSQAVAFWCDPISGHATLYWYRQILGQGPELLVQFQDESVVDDSQLPKDRFSAERLKGVDSTLKIQPAELGDSAMYLCASSWGPTGGYTFGSGTRLTVV.

This clone has just one count. The CDR3 protein is CASKLGASSYEQYF. The CDR3 nucleotides read TGTGCCAGTAAATTGGGCGCGAGCTCCTACGAGCAGTACTTC. The chain couples TRBV19 to TRBJ2-7; D is uncertain. The V gene lost 7 bases and the J gene lost 0 bases, with 13 bases spanning the gap. The V gene's germline CDR1 is LNHDA and CDR2 SQIVND (reference sequence). CDR3 length: 14 amino acids.

On this clone: At one boundary the junction diverges from the germline segment, which might be a read error. V and J are TRBV7-6 and TRBJ1-3, with 10 bases matching TRBD1. This CDR3 spans 17 amino acids. Germline assignment: CDR1 SGHVS and CDR2 FNYEAQ. CDR3 in amino acids: CASTLGTGVYSGNTIYF. Here the CDR3 DNA reads TGTGCCAGCACCTTAGGGACAGGGGTCTACTCTGGAAACACCATATATTTT. The variable domain in full, with the rest retrieved from reference TRBV7-6 and TRBJ1-3, is GAGVSQSPRYKVTKRGQDVALRCDPISGHVSLYWYRQALGQGPEFLTYFNYEAQQDKSGLPNDRFSAERPEGSISTLTIQRTEQRDSAMYRCASTLGTGVYSGNTIYFGEGSWLTVV.

This clone was seen a handful of times. V gene TRBV18 combines with J gene TRBJ1-2, with D possibly being TRBD1 (6 bases). The V gene's germline CDR1 is KGHSH and CDR2 LQKENI. The CDR3 sequence is 11 residues long. The ends were cut back, 2 bases at V and 8 bases at J, with 6 bases in the middle. CDR3 region: CASSPGTGYTF. The CDR3 DNA reads as TGTGCCAGCTCACCAGGGACAGGCTACACCTTC.

The chain links TRBV4-1 to TRBJ1-3; a possible D gene is TRBD1 (6 bases). This CDR3 is 15 amino acids long. The V gene lost 1 base and the J gene lost 5 bases, with 12 bases spanning the gap. Looked up from germline, CDR1 is MGHRA and CDR2 is YSYEKL. CDR3 in DNA: TGCGCCAGCAGCCAAGGGGCCGGGGGGCGAAACACCATATATTTT. Amino acids: CASSQGAGGRNTIYF.

The chain links TRBV7-9 to TRBJ1-1, with D tentatively TRBD1 (6 bases). This CDR3 spans 15 amino acids. CDR1 and CDR2 (germline): SEHNR, FQNEAQ (reference sequence). V was cut by 1 base and J by 7 bases, with 16 bases left in between. As DNA, the CDR3 is TGTGCCAGCAGCTTAGGCCCGACAGGTTGGGGTGAAGCTTTCTTT. Translated: CASSLGPTGWGEAFF.

This chain links TRBV10-3 with TRBJ1-1; D gene uncertain. In germline, CDR1 is ENHRY, CDR2 SYGVKD. This CDR3 is built from 13 residues. Trimming shortened V by 7 bases and J by 5 bases, and 14 bases separated the two germline ends. The CDR3 protein is CAITGEVRTEAFF. The CDR3 nucleotides are TGTGCCATCACCGGCGAGGTACGAACTGAAGCTTTCTTT.

The chain is built from TRBV5-6 and TRBJ1-1, with TRBD1 matching over 8 bases. The CDR3 consists of 15 residues. Germline V lookup: CDR1 SGHDT, CDR2 YYEEEE. Trimming removed 4 bases from V and 5 bases from J; junction bases left unmatched: 10. CDR3 in DNA: TGTGCCAGCAGCCCGGGGAATACAGGGGGGACTGAAGCTTTCTTT. This encodes CASSPGNTGGTEAFF. Based on the CDR3 plus reference TRBV5-6 and TRBJ1-1, the full variable domain is DAGVTQSPTHLIKTRGQQVTLRCSPKSGHDTVSWYQQALGQGPQFIFQYYEEEERQRGNFPDRFSGHQFPNYSSELNVNALLLGDSALYLCASSPGNTGGTEAFFGQGTRLTVV.

The V and J genes are TRBV5-1 and TRBJ2-1; 12 nucleotides match TRBD2. Trimming took 4 bases from V and 6 from J; bases not matched to a gene: 5. Germline V lookup: CDR1 SGHRS, CDR2 YFSETQ. This CDR3 region has 15 residues. In DNA form, the CDR3 reads TGCGCCAGCAGCCCGACTAGCGGGAGAGTCAATGAGCAGTTCTTC. Translating it yields CASSPTSGRVNEQFF.

V is TRBV6-1 and J is TRBJ2-1, with D possibly being TRBD1 (6 bases). The CDR3 is made up of 15 amino acids. Germline V gene sequence: CDR1 MNHNS, CDR2 SASEGT. Between the trimmed V and J ends, which lost 8 bases and 0 bases, there was a span of 14 bases. CDR3 amino acids: CASVRGPSSYNEQFF. The CDR3 nucleotides are TGTGCCAGCGTCAGGGGCCCGAGCTCCTACAATGAGCAGTTCTTC.

This clone was found once. The chain couples TRBV5-5 to TRBJ2-3, with D maybe TRBD1 (5 bases). There are 16 residues in the CDR3. The germline gives CDR1 SGHKS, CDR2 YYEKEE (reference sequence). Trimming shortened V by 0 bases and J by 1 base, and 12 bases separated the two germline ends. CDR3 in DNA: TGTGCCAGCAGCTTGGTGGCTATCAGGGGCACAGATACGCAGTATTTT. It is translated as CASSLVAIRGTDTQYF.

The chain couples TRBV19 to TRBJ1-5; 7 bases line up with TRBD1. This CDR3 is built from 15 residues. Germline V gives CDR1 LNHDA, CDR2 SQIVND (reference sequence). V lost 10 bases and J lost 4; bases outside the gene matches: 13. CDR3 loop: CATKFSGGGNQPQHF. DNA for the CDR3: TGTGCCACCAAGTTCTCAGGGGGTGGGAATCAGCCCCAGCATTTT. The whole variable domain, remainder taken from reference TRBV19 and TRBJ1-5, is DGGITQSPKYLFRKEGQNVTLSCEQNLNHDAMYWYRQDPGQGLRLIYYSQIVNDFQKGDIAEGYSVSREKKESFPLTVTSAQKNPTAFYLCATKFSGGGNQPQHFGDGTRLSIL.

V and J are TRBV4-1 and TRBJ2-5; a possible D gene is TRBD2 (5 bases). There are 15 residues in the CDR3. The V and J ends lost 3 bases and 4 bases respectively, with 15 bases between them. The germline CDR1 and CDR2 sequences are MGHRA and YSYEKL. For the CDR3, the DNA is TGCGCCAGCAGCCATTCAGGTCAGGCGGGAGAGACCCAGTACTTC. Amino acids: CASSHSGQAGETQYF.